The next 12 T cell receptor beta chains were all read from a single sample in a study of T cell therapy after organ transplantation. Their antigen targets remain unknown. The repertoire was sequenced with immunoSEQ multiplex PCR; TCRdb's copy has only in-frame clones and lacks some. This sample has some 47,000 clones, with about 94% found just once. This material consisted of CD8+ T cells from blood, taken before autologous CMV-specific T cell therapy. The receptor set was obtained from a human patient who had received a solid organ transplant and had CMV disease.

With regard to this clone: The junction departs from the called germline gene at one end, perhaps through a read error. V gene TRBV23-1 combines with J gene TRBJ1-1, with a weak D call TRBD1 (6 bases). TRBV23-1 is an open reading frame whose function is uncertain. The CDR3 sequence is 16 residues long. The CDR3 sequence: CASSQSSQGPTSAPSF. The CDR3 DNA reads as TGCGCCAGCAGTCAATCGAGTCAGGGGCCCACATCGGCCCCATCCTTT.

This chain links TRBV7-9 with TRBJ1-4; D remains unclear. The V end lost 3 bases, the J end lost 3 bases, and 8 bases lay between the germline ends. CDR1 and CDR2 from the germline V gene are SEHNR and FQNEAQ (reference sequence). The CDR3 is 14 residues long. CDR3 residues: CASSLAGSNEKLFF. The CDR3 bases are TGTGCCAGCAGCTTGGCCGGTTCTAATGAAAAACTGTTTTTT.

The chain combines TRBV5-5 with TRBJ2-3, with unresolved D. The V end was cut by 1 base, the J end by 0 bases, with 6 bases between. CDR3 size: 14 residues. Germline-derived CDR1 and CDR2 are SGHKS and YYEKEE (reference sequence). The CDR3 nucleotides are TGTGCCAGCAGCTTGAGGACCAGCACAGATACGCAGTATTTT. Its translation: CASSLRTSTDTQYF.

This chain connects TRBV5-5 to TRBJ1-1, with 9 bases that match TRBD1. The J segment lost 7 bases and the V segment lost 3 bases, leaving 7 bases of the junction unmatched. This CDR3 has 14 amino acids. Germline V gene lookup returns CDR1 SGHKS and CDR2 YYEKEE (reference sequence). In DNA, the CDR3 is TGTGCCAGCAGCTGGGGACAGGGTGGACTTGAAGCTTTCTTT. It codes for CASSWGQGGLEAFF.

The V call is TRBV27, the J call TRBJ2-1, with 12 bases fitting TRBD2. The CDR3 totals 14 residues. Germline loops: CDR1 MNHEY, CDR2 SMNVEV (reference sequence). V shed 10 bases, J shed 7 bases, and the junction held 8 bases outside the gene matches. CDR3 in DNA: TGTGCCACCCAAACCGGGACTAGCGGGAATGAGCAGTTCTTC. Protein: CATQTGTSGNEQFF.

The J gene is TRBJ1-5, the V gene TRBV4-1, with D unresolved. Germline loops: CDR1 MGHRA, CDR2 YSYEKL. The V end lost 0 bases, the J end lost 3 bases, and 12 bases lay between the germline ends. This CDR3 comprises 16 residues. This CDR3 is CASSQEGQAINQPQHF. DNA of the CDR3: TGCGCCAGCAGCCAAGAAGGCCAGGCGATCAATCAGCCCCAGCATTTT.

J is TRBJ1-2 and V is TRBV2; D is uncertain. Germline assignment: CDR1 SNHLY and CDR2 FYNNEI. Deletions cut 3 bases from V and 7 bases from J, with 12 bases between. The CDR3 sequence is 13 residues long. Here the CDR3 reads CASSDGSVFGYTF. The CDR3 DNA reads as TGTGCCAGCAGTGATGGCAGCGTCTTTGGCTACACCTTC.

The CDR3 reads CASSFSGRRGEQFF. CDR3 nucleotide sequence: TGCGCCAGCAGCTTCAGCGGGAGGCGGGGTGAGCAGTTCTTC. The chain links TRBV5-1 to TRBJ2-1, with TRBD2 identical over 9 bases. There are 14 residues in the CDR3. In germline, CDR1 is SGHRS, CDR2 YFSETQ. After removal of 2 bases from V and 9 bases from J, the junction contained 6 bases not matched to a gene.

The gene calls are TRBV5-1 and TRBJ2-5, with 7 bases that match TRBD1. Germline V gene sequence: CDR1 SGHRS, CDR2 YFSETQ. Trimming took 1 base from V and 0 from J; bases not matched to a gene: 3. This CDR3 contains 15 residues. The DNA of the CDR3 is TGCGCCAGCAGCTTGAGTAGGGGGCACCAAGAGACCCAGTACTTC. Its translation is CASSLSRGHQETQYF.

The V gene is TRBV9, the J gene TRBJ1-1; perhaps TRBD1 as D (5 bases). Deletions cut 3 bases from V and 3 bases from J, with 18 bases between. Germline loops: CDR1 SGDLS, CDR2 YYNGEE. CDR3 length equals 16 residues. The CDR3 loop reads CASSAITMGRYTEAFF. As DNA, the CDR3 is TGTGCCAGCAGCGCTATAACGATGGGACGGTACACTGAAGCTTTCTTT.

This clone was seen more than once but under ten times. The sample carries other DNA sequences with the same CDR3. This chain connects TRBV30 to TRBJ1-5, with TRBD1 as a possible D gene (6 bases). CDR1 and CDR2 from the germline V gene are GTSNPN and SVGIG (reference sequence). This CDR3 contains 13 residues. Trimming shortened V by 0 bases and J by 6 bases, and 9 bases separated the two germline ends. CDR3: CAWSVQGGQPQHF. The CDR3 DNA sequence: TGTGCCTGGAGTGTACAGGGCGGTCAGCCCCAGCATTTT. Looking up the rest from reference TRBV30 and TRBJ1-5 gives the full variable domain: SQTIHQWPATLVQPVGSPLSLECTVEGTSNPNLYWYRQAAGRGLQLLFYSVGIGQISSEVPQNLSASRPQDRQFILSSKKLLLSDSGFYLCAWSVQGGQPQHFGDGTRLSIL.

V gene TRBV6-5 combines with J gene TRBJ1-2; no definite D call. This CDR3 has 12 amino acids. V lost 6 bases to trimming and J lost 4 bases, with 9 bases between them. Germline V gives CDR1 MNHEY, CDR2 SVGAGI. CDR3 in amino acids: CASRGAGYGYTF. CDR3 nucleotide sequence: TGTGCCAGCAGGGGAGCCGGCTATGGCTACACCTTC.